The 32 T cell receptor beta chains presented below share a single source sample, sequenced in a study of cytomegalovirus exposure and HLA in healthy donors. A multiplex PCR was run with 60 Vbeta primers and 13 Jbeta primers. Only in-frame clones appear in the TCRdb table, and some are missing; sequencing was by immunoSEQ multiplex PCR. The sample includes about 170,000 clones, about four fifths of them seen just once. The sample comprised PBMCs. These receptors all come from a girl aged 5 to 17 in good health and CMV-seropositive.

The CDR3 bases are TGTGCTATGATGATTGGGGGGAGGACAGATACGCAGTATTTT. The encoded protein is CAMMIGGRTDTQYF. The chain recombines TRBV7-7 with TRBJ2-3; perhaps TRBD2 as D (6 bases). Germline V gene sequence: CDR1 SSHAT, CDR2 FNYEAQ (reference sequence). The CDR3 runs 14 residues.

The chain combines TRBV7-2 with TRBJ2-3; 7 bases map to TRBD1. Germline V gene data show CDR1 as SGHTA and CDR2 as FQGNSA. The J segment lost 2 bases and the V segment lost 4 bases, leaving 6 bases of the junction unmatched. The CDR3 loop spans 15 amino acids. Written as DNA, the CDR3 is TGTGCCAGCAGCTCCACAGGGGTCAACACAGATACGCAGTATTTT. Translated: CASSSTGVNTDTQYF.

A remark on this clone: Its ends do not fully match the called genes, so a read error is possible. The chain uses TRBV7-9 and TRBJ2-5, with 12 nucleotides matching TRBD2. CDR1 and CDR2 (germline): SEHNR, FQNEAQ (reference sequence). The CDR3 runs 16 residues. The CDR3 nucleotides are TGTTCCAGCAGCTTAGGACTAGCGGGACTACAAGAGACCCAGTACTTC. It codes for CSSSLGLAGLQETQYF.

This clone was recorded once. The rearrangement links TRBV19 to TRBJ1-2; TRBD1 matches 9 bases. The junction had 12 bases not matched to a gene; V was cut back by 5 bases and J by 2 bases. CDR1 is LNHDA and CDR2 is SQIVND in the germline V gene (reference sequence). The CDR3 consists of 17 residues. CDR3 residues: CASSPRTGDLLNYGYTF. The CDR3 nucleotides read TGTGCCAGTAGTCCTCGGACAGGGGACCTACTCAACTATGGCTACACCTTC.

The chain carries TRBV7-8 and TRBJ1-2, with unresolved D. V gave up 3 bases and J gave up 6 bases, with 11 bases separating them. CDR1 SGHVS and CDR2 FQNEAQ come from the germline V gene. This CDR3 region has 13 residues. Here the CDR3 DNA reads TGTGCCAGCAGCTTTTCACCGGGAGATGGCTACACCTTC. It specifies CASSFSPGDGYTF.

CDR3 sequence (DNA): TGTGCCAGCAGCTTAGAATGGGGGGTATACACTGAAGCTTTCTTT. It is translated as CASSLEWGVYTEAFF. This sequence joins TRBV7-2 and TRBJ1-1, with a tentative D call TRBD1 (5 bases). The CDR3 length is 15 residues. V was cut by 1 base and J by 3 bases, with 12 bases left in between. The germline V gene has CDR1 SGHTA and CDR2 FQGNSA.

This chain connects TRBV9 to TRBJ2-1, with 10 bases that match TRBD1. CDR1 is SGDLS and CDR2 is YYNGEE in the germline V gene. The CDR3 length is 15 residues. V gave up 2 bases and J gave up 7 bases; unmatched junction bases: 6. The CDR3 DNA reads as TGTGCCAGCAGCGTCGGGACAGGGGCCCTAAATGAGCAGTTCTTC. Its translation: CASSVGTGALNEQFF.

The V and J genes are TRBV27 and TRBJ1-5, with 7 bases that match TRBD1. V lost 5 bases, J lost 1 base, and 8 bases stayed unmatched. The CDR3 loop spans 16 amino acids. Germline assignment: CDR1 MNHEY and CDR2 SMNVEV (reference sequence). In DNA, the CDR3 is TGTGCCAGCAGTAAGGATACAGGGGCGAGCAATCAGCCCCAGCATTTT. Its protein is CASSKDTGASNQPQHF.

This rearrangement joins TRBV9 to TRBJ2-1; a possible D gene is TRBD2 (6 bases). The CDR3 loop spans 15 amino acids. V was pared by 5 bases and J by 5 bases, with 17 bases between. Germline V gene lookup returns CDR1 SGDLS and CDR2 YYNGEE. The CDR3 DNA reads as TGTGCCAGCAGTTCTCGACCGGACTACAACAATGAGCAGTTCTTC. It codes for CASSSRPDYNNEQFF.

This clone was seen just once. V usage is TRBV13 and J usage is TRBJ2-1; the D is unclear. The CDR3 is made up of 15 amino acids. CDR1 PRHDT and CDR2 FYEKMQ come from the germline V gene (reference sequence). V gave up 1 base and J gave up 9 bases, with 16 bases separating them. In DNA form, the CDR3 reads TGTGCCAGCAGCTTAGCGGGTAGTCTTTTATCTGAGCAGTTCTTC. This sequence encodes CASSLAGSLLSEQFF.

The V gene is TRBV18, the J gene TRBJ2-5; D might be TRBD1 (5 bases). V gave up 3 bases and J gave up 7 bases, with 15 bases separating them. Germline V gene data show CDR1 as KGHSH and CDR2 as LQKENI. This CDR3 contains 14 residues. DNA for the CDR3: TGTGCCAGCTCACCCCACAGGAGTCGATCGACCCAGTACTTC. As protein: CASSPHRSRSTQYF.

The CDR3, as DNA: TGTGCCAGCAGCCAAGAGGTGGTAGATGAGCAGTTCTTC. It is translated as CASSQEVVDEQFF. This chain uses TRBV4-2 with TRBJ2-1; D ambiguous. Germline V lookup: CDR1 LGHNA, CDR2 YNFKEQ. CDR3 length equals 13 residues. The V gene lost 0 bases and the J gene lost 8 bases, with 8 bases spanning the gap.

For this clone: The sample has other DNA sequences that encode this CDR3 too. This chain uses TRBV5-1 with TRBJ1-1, with TRBD1 as a possible D gene (5 bases). Trimming cost V 0 bases and J 0 bases, with 9 bases left between them. This CDR3 has 15 residues. Germline V gene lookup returns CDR1 SGHRS and CDR2 YFSETQ. CDR3: CASSLVAGLNTEAFF. CDR3 nucleotide sequence: TGCGCCAGCAGCTTGGTTGCAGGGTTGAACACTGAAGCTTTCTTT.

This chain connects TRBV19 to TRBJ1-1, with a possible D match to TRBD1 (6 bases). The CDR3 loop spans 15 amino acids. V was shortened by 6 bases and J by 0 bases, with 14 bases between the two germline ends. Germline lookup yields CDR1 LNHDA and CDR2 SQIVND (reference sequence). CDR3 coding DNA: TGTGCCAGTAGGACCAGTGACAGGATGAACACTGAAGCTTTCTTT. Its protein product is CASRTSDRMNTEAFF.

V is TRBV11-3 and J is TRBJ2-7, with D possibly matching TRBD2 (6 bases). The V and J ends lost 3 bases and 7 bases respectively, with 13 bases between them. Looked up from germline, CDR1 is SGHNT and CDR2 is YENEEA. The CDR3 totals 13 residues. The CDR3 bases are TGTGCCAGCAGCTTGGCTAGCGTGGGAGAGCAGTACTTC. This codes for CASSLASVGEQYF.

The CDR3 bases are TGTGCCAGCACGCTGGGACAGTTCAATCAGCCCCAGCATTTT. Amino acids: CASTLGQFNQPQHF. The rearrangement links TRBV2 to TRBJ1-5; 7 bases are shared with TRBD1. CDR1 is SNHLY, CDR2 FYNNEI, per germline. This CDR3 has 14 amino acids. V was pared by 7 bases and J by 3 bases, with 6 bases of the junction left unmatched.

The V gene is TRBV5-1, the J gene TRBJ2-1; D may be TRBD2 (7 bases). Trimming shortened V by 4 bases and J by 10 bases, and 15 bases separated the two germline ends. Per the germline V gene, CDR1 is SGHRS and CDR2 is YFSETQ. The CDR3 runs 13 residues. CDR3 in amino acids: CASSPTWGGEQFF. CDR3 nucleotides: TGCGCCAGCAGCCCCACGTGGGGGGGCGAGCAGTTCTTC.

The rearrangement uses TRBV28 and TRBJ2-7; maybe TRBD1 (5 bases). V lost 3 bases and J 2 bases, leaving 14 bases between the germline ends. There are 15 residues in the CDR3. Germline CDR1 MDHEN, CDR2 SYDVKM. In nucleotides, the CDR3 is TGTGCCAGCAGTTTCTGGACACTTGTTACCTACGAGCAGTACTTC. The encoded protein is CASSFWTLVTYEQYF.

This chain links TRBV7-6 with TRBJ1-6; 7 nucleotides align to TRBD1. From germline, CDR1 is SGHVS and CDR2 FNYEAQ. CDR3 length equals 14 residues. V was pared by 4 bases and J by 6 bases, with 3 bases of the junction left unmatched. CDR3 protein: CASSSRGTNSPLHF. For the CDR3, the DNA is TGTGCCAGCAGCTCCAGGGGGACTAATTCACCCCTCCACTTT.

The rearrangement joins TRBV2 to TRBJ1-1; 8 nucleotides align to TRBD1. This CDR3 comprises 15 residues. V shed 7 bases, J shed 1 base, and the junction held 8 bases outside the gene matches. Germline V gene data show CDR1 as SNHLY and CDR2 as FYNNEI. The DNA for the CDR3 is TGTGCCAGCAAAACAGACAGGGGACCGAACACTGAAGCTTTCTTT. Its protein is CASKTDRGPNTEAFF.

The genes are TRBV27 and TRBJ1-5; 10 bases align to TRBD1. The CDR3 extends over 13 amino acids. Trimming took 6 bases from V and 8 from J; bases not matched to a gene: 4. CDR1 is MNHEY and CDR2 is SMNVEV in the germline V gene (reference sequence). CDR3 in DNA: TGTGCCAGCAGCCTGACAGGGGGCGAGCCCCAGCATTTT. Its translation: CASSLTGGEPQHF.

V is TRBV27 and J is TRBJ2-3; 10 bases match TRBD2. The CDR3 loop spans 15 amino acids. V shed 5 bases, J shed 4 bases, and the junction held 6 bases outside the gene matches. From germline, CDR1 is MNHEY and CDR2 SMNVEV (reference sequence). In DNA, the CDR3 is TGTGCCAGCAGTCTACTAGCGGGGATGTCAGATACGCAGTATTTT. Protein product: CASSLLAGMSDTQYF.

This clone was seen only once. The J gene is TRBJ2-2, the V gene TRBV6-1; D is perhaps TRBD1 (5 bases). This CDR3 has 14 residues. The V gene's germline CDR1 is MNHNS and CDR2 SASEGT. V shed 8 bases and J shed 2 bases, with 12 bases lying between them. The CDR3 region is CASLKGVNTGELFF. CDR3 sequence (DNA): TGTGCCAGCTTGAAAGGGGTAAACACCGGGGAGCTGTTTTTT.

V is TRBV2 and J is TRBJ2-5; D might be TRBD1 (5 bases). Trimming removed 4 bases at V and 4 bases at J, with 7 bases between. Germline V gene lookup returns CDR1 SNHLY and CDR2 FYNNEI. The CDR3 contains 12 residues. CDR3 in DNA: TGTGCCAGCAGTGCCCAGGGAGAGACCCAGTACTTC. Amino acids: CASSAQGETQYF.

This clone was detected only a few times. The chain links TRBV6-5 to TRBJ1-6; D gene ambiguous. In germline, CDR1 is MNHEY, CDR2 SVGAGI. The CDR3 contains 14 residues. V was shortened by 7 bases and J by 0 bases, with 7 bases between the two germline ends. CDR3 bases: TGTGCCAGCATCGGGAGCTCCTATAATTCACCCCTCCACTTT. Encoded protein: CASIGSSYNSPLHF.

Regarding this clone: Since no conserved phenylalanine or tryptophan closes the CDR3, a read error is the likely cause. The chain has TRBV9 and TRBJ1-2; D is unclear. Germline CDR1 reads SGDLS; CDR2 reads YYNGEE. The CDR3 has 14 residues. Trimming left V 0 bases short and J 2 bases short, with 8 bases between. For the CDR3, the DNA is TGTGCCAGCAGCGTAGGGTCGGCAAACTATGGCTACACCCTC. Translated, it gives CASSVGSANYGYTL.

This chain connects TRBV29-1 to TRBJ1-1, with 8 bases that match TRBD1. The CDR3 extends over 14 amino acids. With 0 bases clipped from V and 4 bases from J, the junction kept 4 bases outside the gene matches. Germline lookup yields CDR1 SQVTM and CDR2 ANQGSEA. CDR3 nucleotide sequence: TGCAGCGTTGAAGAGGCAGGGGGCATCACTGAAGCTTTCTTT. As protein: CSVEEAGGITEAFF.

The chain is built from TRBV5-4 and TRBJ1-2; D uncertain. The CDR3 loop spans 13 amino acids. Trimming left V 4 bases short and J 6 bases short, with 13 bases between. CDR1 is SGHNT and CDR2 is YYREEE in the germline V gene (reference sequence). The DNA for the CDR3 is TGTGCCAGCAGCGCCGGACTTGGGGATGGCTACACCTTC. It is translated as CASSAGLGDGYTF.

The DNA of the CDR3 is TGTGCCAGCAGTCCCCACCGGGACATCAAGCCCCAGCATTTT. It yields the protein CASSPHRDIKPQHF. This chain uses TRBV27 with TRBJ1-5; a possible D gene is TRBD1 (6 bases). The V gene lost 5 bases and the J gene lost 8 bases, with 16 bases spanning the gap. CDR1 MNHEY and CDR2 SMNVEV come from the germline V gene (reference sequence). CDR3 length equals 14 residues.

This clone was found a few times. The gene calls are TRBV9 and TRBJ1-2; 7 bases map to TRBD1. CDR1 and CDR2 from the germline V gene are SGDLS and YYNGEE. The V and J ends lost 0 bases and 6 bases, in that order; junction bases with no gene match: 2. The CDR3 runs 13 residues. As DNA, the CDR3 is TGTGCCAGCAGCGTAGTGACAGGGAATGGCTACACCTTC. It yields the protein CASSVVTGNGYTF. Based on the CDR3 plus reference TRBV9 and TRBJ1-2, the full variable domain is DSGVTQTPKHLITATGQRVTLRCSPRSGDLSVYWYQQSLDQGLQFLIQYYNGEERAKGNILERFSAQQFPDLHSELNLSSLELGDSALYFCASSVVTGNGYTFGSGTRLTVV.

This CDR3 is CASRRQHNTEAFF. For the CDR3, the DNA is TGTGCCAGTCGTAGACAGCATAACACTGAAGCTTTCTTT. This sequence joins TRBV19 and TRBJ1-1; perhaps TRBD1 as D (5 bases). Germline CDR1 and CDR2: LNHDA and SQIVND (reference sequence). V gave up 8 bases and J gave up 2 bases, with 12 bases separating them. The CDR3 sequence is 13 residues long.

This chain links TRBV5-1 with TRBJ1-1; 9 nucleotides align to TRBD1. Germline assignment: CDR1 SGHRS and CDR2 YFSETQ. This CDR3 region has 15 residues. J gave up 4 bases and V 4 bases, and 8 bases lay outside the gene matches. The CDR3, as DNA: TGCGCCAGCAGCCAGAGGGGACAGGGTGGCACTGAAGCTTTCTTT. This gives the protein CASSQRGQGGTEAFF.